This TCR beta chain is from a study of cytomegalovirus exposure and HLA in healthy donors. Remarks on this clone: Its cognate antigen is unknown.

V was pared by 5 bases and J by 3 bases, with 23 bases between. The CDR3 consists of 17 residues. CDR1 and CDR2 from the germline V gene are MNHEY and SMNVEV (reference sequence). Overall study findings and caveats: Indistinguishable V segments such as TRBV6-2 and TRBV6-3 were excluded. In vitro, a few CMV-associated chains proved specific for CMV antigens.

The PCR made use of 60 Vbeta and 13 Jbeta primers. The assay was immunoSEQ multiplex PCR, and TCRdb's table has in-frame clones only and misses some. The table includes 90,000 to 150,000 clones, around 77% detected once. The sequenced material came from PBMCs. The genes are TRBV27 and TRBJ2-7; a possible D gene is TRBD1 (8 bases). The clonotype originates from a human donor in good health. The CDR3 DNA reads as TGTGCCAGCAGTCCGGAGGTCTACAGGGGGGGCGGCTACGAGCAGTACTTC. Translated: CASSPEVYRGGGYEQYF.